The 6 T cell receptor beta chains reported below all come from one sample, sequenced in a study of cytomegalovirus exposure and HLA in healthy donors. Researchers ran the PCR with 60 Vbeta and 13 Jbeta primers. Clones were read by immunoSEQ multiplex PCR, and TCRdb kept only the in-frame ones, dropping some. Of around 120,000 clones listed, around 80% were seen once; the top ten hold 8% to 9%. The sequenced material came from PBMCs. These receptors all stem from a female donor in good health and CMV-seropositive.

The chain carries TRBV18 and TRBJ1-1, with D uncertain. This CDR3 is built from 15 residues. Trimming removed 3 bases at V and 4 bases at J, with 15 bases between. Germline lookup yields CDR1 KGHSH and CDR2 LQKENI. The CDR3 sequence is CASSPSQLGGTEAFF. DNA of the CDR3: TGTGCCAGCTCACCGAGTCAGTTGGGAGGCACTGAAGCTTTCTTT.

This sequence joins TRBV7-9 and TRBJ2-1; D may be TRBD2 (6 bases). The V gene lost 4 bases and the J gene lost 7 bases, with 20 bases spanning the gap. Germline V gives CDR1 SEHNR, CDR2 FQNEAQ (reference sequence). The CDR3 loop spans 16 amino acids. The CDR3 coding sequence is TGTGCCAGCAGCTCGGAGGGGACGCTCCTGTCGAATGAGCAGTTCTTC. Amino acids: CASSSEGTLLSNEQFF. Supplemented by reference TRBV7-9 and TRBJ2-1, the full variable domain reads DTGVSQNPRHKITKRGQNVTFRCDPISEHNRLYWYRQTLGQGPEFLTYFQNEAQLEKSRLLSDRFSAERPKGSFSTLEIQRTEQGDSAMYLCASSSEGTLLSNEQFFGPGTRLTVL.

The CDR3, as DNA: TGTGCCACCAGCAGAAACCGGGATGCCTCAGGTGGCTACACCTTC. It is translated as CATSRNRDASGGYTF. The gene calls are TRBV15 and TRBJ1-2, with unresolved D. V was shortened by 2 bases and J by 7 bases, with 17 bases between the two germline ends. The CDR3 extends over 15 amino acids. CDR1 LNHNV and CDR2 YYDKDF come from the germline V gene (reference sequence).

In its sample, this clone was seen once. The chain employs TRBV7-9 and TRBJ2-1; D uncertain. The V gene's germline CDR1 is SEHNR and CDR2 FQNEAQ (reference sequence). The CDR3 loop spans 16 amino acids. Trimming removed 3 bases at V and 3 bases at J, with 15 bases between. CDR3 region: CASSLSPDTHYNEQFF. In nucleotides, the CDR3 is TGTGCCAGCAGCTTGTCCCCTGACACCCACTACAATGAGCAGTTCTTC. Full variable domain (outside the CDR3, taken from reference TRBV7-9 and TRBJ2-1): DTGVSQNPRHKITKRGQNVTFRCDPISEHNRLYWYRQTLGQGPEFLTYFQNEAQLEKSRLLSDRFSAERPKGSFSTLEIQRTEQGDSAMYLCASSLSPDTHYNEQFFGPGTRLTVL.

V usage is TRBV2 and J usage is TRBJ1-3; D unclear. The CDR3 loop spans 16 amino acids. V lost 1 base and J lost 0, with 10 bases in between. Germline V gene sequence: CDR1 SNHLY, CDR2 FYNNEI. The CDR3 protein is CASSEGQRLSGNTIYF. The CDR3 nucleotides are TGTGCCAGCAGTGAAGGTCAGCGCCTCTCTGGAAACACCATATATTTT.

This clone was counted a single time. The gene calls are TRBV7-9 and TRBJ2-3; the match to TRBD2 covers 9 bases. Germline V lookup: CDR1 SEHNR, CDR2 FQNEAQ (reference sequence). This CDR3 is 15 amino acids long. V lost 6 bases and J lost 4; bases outside the gene matches: 8. CDR3 bases: TGTGCCAGCAGGAACCCTAGCGGGGATCCAGATACGCAGTATTTT. Amino acid sequence: CASRNPSGDPDTQYF.